The 30 T cell receptor beta chains below were found in one sample sequenced in a study of T cells in Graves' hyperthyroidism and ophthalmopathy. Amplification of TCR beta CDR3 regions used RNA as the template. First-round RT-PCR of the TCR CDR3 relied on the HTBI primer set. In TCRdb, the multiplex PCR reads were re-called with MiXCR into one record per CDR3 protein. The sample lists 600,000 to 650,000 distinct CDR3 sequences, 15% to 20% occurring once. What was sequenced was blood. The receptors originated from a woman aged 30 to 39 with Graves' hyperthyroidism.

The chain links TRBV4-2 to TRBJ1-5; 8 bases map to TRBD1. V gave up 3 bases and J gave up 7 bases; unmatched junction bases: 5. The CDR3 consists of 14 residues. CDR1 and CDR2 (germline): LGHNA, YNFKEQ. The chain's CDR3 is CASSHMDRAQPQHF. In DNA, the CDR3 is TGTGCCAGCAGCCATATGGACAGGGCCCAGCCCCAGCATTTT.

This clonotype was seen many times. V is TRBV11-1 and J is TRBJ2-3; D is uncertain. The CDR3 covers 12 residues. The V end lost 4 bases, the J end lost 7 bases, and 9 bases lay between the germline ends. The germline CDR1 and CDR2 sequences are SGHAT and FQDESV (reference sequence). The chain's CDR3 is CASSSDQHTQYF. The CDR3 coding sequence is TGTGCCAGCAGCTCCGACCAGCATACGCAGTATTTT.

As for this clonotype: With a much larger clone just one base away, this may be a read error. The genes are TRBV13 and TRBJ1-1; TRBD1 matches 9 bases. The CDR3 is made up of 15 amino acids. Germline lookup yields CDR1 PRHDT and CDR2 FYEKMQ (reference sequence). The chain's CDR3 is CASSRTGDLNAEAFF. The CDR3 region has the DNA TGTGCCAGCAGCCGGACAGGGGATTTGAACGCTGAAGCTTTCTTT.

This clonotype was observed a handful of times. CDR3 in amino acids: CAISETEGENTEAFF. The DNA of the CDR3 is TGTGCCATCAGTGAAACCGAGGGGGAGAACACTGAAGCTTTCTTT. The chain employs TRBV10-3 and TRBJ1-1; D may be TRBD1 (6 bases). The V gene lost 3 bases and the J gene lost 1 base, with 12 bases spanning the gap. Per the germline V gene, CDR1 is ENHRY and CDR2 is SYGVKD. The CDR3 totals 15 residues.

This clonotype has ten or more counts. The V gene is TRBV7-2, the J gene TRBJ2-5; weak D call: TRBD2 (5 bases). The CDR3 runs 14 residues. Germline CDR1 SGHTA, CDR2 FQGNSA. V was shortened by 2 bases and J by 5 bases, with 12 bases between the two germline ends. The CDR3 reads CASSLTGITETQYF. For the CDR3, the DNA is TGTGCCAGCAGCTTAACCGGGATCACCGAGACCCAGTACTTC. Filled out from reference TRBV7-2 and TRBJ2-5, the complete variable domain reads GAGVSQSPSNKVTEKGKDVELRCDPISGHTALYWYRQSLGQGLEFLIYFQGNSAPDKSGLPSDRFSAERTGGSVSTLTIQRTQQEDSAVYLCASSLTGITETQYFGPGTRLLVL.

This clonotype was seen many times. The rearrangement joins TRBV18 to TRBJ2-5; D uncertain. The CDR3 loop spans 14 amino acids. V lost 3 bases and J lost 5, with 13 bases in between. Germline V gives CDR1 KGHSH, CDR2 LQKENI. CDR3 in DNA: TGTGCCAGCTCACCCAGTGGCCCTGGGGAGACCCAGTACTTC. Encoded protein: CASSPSGPGETQYF.

J is TRBJ1-4 and V is TRBV9; possibly TRBD1 for D (5 bases). Germline loops: CDR1 SGDLS, CDR2 YYNGEE. The CDR3 runs to 15 residues. V gave up 0 bases and J gave up 3 bases, with 9 bases separating them. CDR3 bases: TGTGCCAGCAGCGTAGTGGGGGGAGCTAATGAAAAACTGTTTTTT. This sequence encodes CASSVVGGANEKLFF.

Only a few counts were recorded for this clonotype. V usage is TRBV29-1 and J usage is TRBJ2-7; perhaps TRBD1 as D (5 bases). The CDR3 has 15 amino acids. The germline gives CDR1 SQVTM, CDR2 ANQGSEA. V lost 4 bases and J lost 6, with 22 bases in between. The CDR3 DNA reads TGCAGCGTTGTAAGTTTGAGTAGGGGTGGAAGCGAGCAGTACTTC. This codes for CSVVSLSRGGSEQYF.

In its sample, this clonotype was seen many times. The chain has TRBV7-9 and TRBJ1-2, with D perhaps matching TRBD1 (6 bases). The CDR3 extends over 15 amino acids. Trimming left V 5 bases short and J 0 bases short, with 13 bases between. Germline CDR1 reads SEHNR; CDR2 reads FQNEAQ (reference sequence). In DNA, the CDR3 is TGTGCCAGCAGCGCCAGAAGGACAGCTAACTATGGCTACACCTTC. This encodes CASSARRTANYGYTF. Combining the CDR3 with reference TRBV7-9 and TRBJ1-2 gives the whole variable domain DTGVSQNPRHKITKRGQNVTFRCDPISEHNRLYWYRQTLGQGPEFLTYFQNEAQLEKSRLLSDRFSAERPKGSFSTLEIQRTEQGDSAMYLCASSARRTANYGYTFGSGTRLTVV.

CDR3 in amino acids: CASSQGGLGYGYTF. The CDR3, as DNA: TGTGCCAGCAGCCAAGGAGGGTTGGGGTATGGCTACACCTTC. J is TRBJ1-2 and V is TRBV3-1; D is uncertain. Trimming pared 1 base from V and 5 bases from J, leaving 11 bases between. The CDR3 length is 14 residues. The germline gives CDR1 LGHDT, CDR2 YNNKEL (reference sequence).

This clonotype was recorded a few times. This rearrangement joins TRBV10-2 to TRBJ2-2; a possible D gene is TRBD2 (6 bases). The ends were cut back, 4 bases at V and 4 bases at J, with 13 bases in the middle. Germline V CDR1 and CDR2: WSHSY, SAAADI. The CDR3 sequence is 15 residues long. In DNA form, the CDR3 reads TGCGCCAGCAGTGCCGGGAGACAGTCCACCGGGGAGCTGTTTTTT. Residues: CASSAGRQSTGELFF.

V and J are TRBV9 and TRBJ2-3; D is perhaps TRBD2 (6 bases). V shed 2 bases and J shed 9 bases, with 16 bases lying between them. Germline V gene data show CDR1 as SGDLS and CDR2 as YYNGEE. CDR3 length: 14 residues. The DNA for the CDR3 is TGTGCCAGCAGCGTGGAGAGCGGGCGGAACACGCAGTATTTT. This sequence encodes CASSVESGRNTQYF.

This clonotype was counted ten times or more. The chain couples TRBV7-2 to TRBJ2-1; D uncertain. Per germline, CDR1 SGHTA and CDR2 FQGNSA. V was clipped by 3 bases and J by 3 bases, with 9 bases between them. The CDR3 has 14 residues. For the CDR3, the DNA is TGTGCCAGCAGCTTCGGCGGTATCTACAATGAGCAGTTCTTC. Translating it yields CASSFGGIYNEQFF.

The chain joins TRBV12-5 to TRBJ2-7; D is tentatively TRBD1 or TRBD2 (6 bases each). Germline V gene lookup returns CDR1 LGHNT and CDR2 FRNRAP. V lost 4 bases and J 3 bases, leaving 19 bases between the germline ends. The CDR3 extends over 16 amino acids. The CDR3 nucleotides read TGTGCTAGTGGTTCGAACGTAGGGGGGCTTAACTACGAGCAGTACTTC. Translated: CASGSNVGGLNYEQYF.

This clonotype came up many times. The rearrangement uses TRBV20-1 and TRBJ2-3; 11 nucleotides agree with TRBD1. The CDR3 is made up of 15 amino acids. In germline, CDR1 is DFQATT, CDR2 SNEGSKA (reference sequence). With 4 bases clipped from V and 3 bases from J, the junction kept 6 bases outside the gene matches. Here the CDR3 reads CSANPGQGATDTQYF. CDR3 DNA: TGCAGTGCTAACCCCGGACAGGGGGCAACAGATACGCAGTATTTT.

There are many counts of this clonotype. The chain links TRBV2 to TRBJ2-5, with D possibly matching TRBD2 (6 bases). Trimming took off 4 bases at V and 2 bases at J, with 11 bases between the two ends. This CDR3 region has 14 residues. Per germline, CDR1 SNHLY and CDR2 FYNNEI. CDR3 protein: CASSAASAQETQYF. CDR3 nucleotide sequence: TGTGCCAGCAGTGCGGCTAGCGCGCAAGAGACCCAGTACTTC.

Here the CDR3 reads CSGQPSSFYGYTF. The CDR3 DNA is TGCAGTGGCCAACCCTCCTCTTTCTATGGCTACACCTTC. The chain links TRBV20-1 to TRBJ1-2; D call uncertain. Trimming removed 7 bases at V and 4 bases at J, with 16 bases between. The CDR3 is 13 residues long. The germline V gene encodes CDR1 DFQATT and CDR2 SNEGSKA (reference sequence).

This clonotype is a singleton in its sample. The CDR3 region has the DNA TGTGCCAGTAGTATTGTTCGGGCCGACGAGCCCCTCCACTTT. It translates to CASSIVRADEPLHF. The chain employs TRBV19 and TRBJ1-6, with unresolved D. Trimming removed 3 bases from V and 13 bases from J, with 16 bases in between. The CDR3 totals 14 residues. Germline V lookup: CDR1 LNHDA, CDR2 SQIVND (reference sequence).

This clonotype came up many times. This chain connects TRBV20-1 to TRBJ1-1; D gene uncertain. V lost 1 base, J lost 7 bases, and 10 bases lay in between. Germline CDR1 is DFQATT and CDR2 is SNEGSKA (reference sequence). CDR3 length: 12 residues. The CDR3 DNA follows: TGCAGTGCTAGAGTCGCCGTGCTTGAAGCTTTCTTT. Amino acids: CSARVAVLEAFF.

This clonotype has a handful of counts. V gene TRBV20-1 combines with J gene TRBJ2-2; unclear D gene. V was cut by 6 bases and J by 4 bases, with 12 bases left in between. This CDR3 region has 13 residues. The germline V gene encodes CDR1 DFQATT and CDR2 SNEGSKA (reference sequence). The CDR3, as DNA: TGCAGTGCCCCCAGGACCTCCACCGGGGAGCTGTTTTTT. Its translation: CSAPRTSTGELFF.

The CDR3 region is CASSLLGQTQETQYF. The CDR3 DNA reads TGTGCCAGCAGTTTATTGGGCCAGACCCAAGAGACCCAGTACTTC. The chain has TRBV27 and TRBJ2-5; D gene unclear. The CDR3 runs to 15 residues. Deletions cut 1 base from V and 1 base from J, with 10 bases between. CDR1 and CDR2 from the germline V gene are MNHEY and SMNVEV (reference sequence).

This clonotype was recorded many times. The genes are TRBV6-1 and TRBJ1-1; TRBD1 is a possible D gene (5 bases). Trimming took off 7 bases at V and 4 bases at J, with 19 bases between the two ends. Germline V gives CDR1 MNHNS, CDR2 SASEGT. The CDR3 has 15 residues. DNA for the CDR3: TGTGCCAGCACGGTAGGCCTAGGGGAGGCCACTGAAGCTTTCTTT. Translation gives CASTVGLGEATEAFF.

For this clonotype: Relative to the germline gene, one junction end is altered; a read error may explain this. The chain has TRBV20-1 and TRBJ2-4; tentatively, D is TRBD1 (6 bases). The CDR3 length is 14 residues. CDR1 is DFQATT, CDR2 SNEGSKA, per germline (reference sequence). CDR3 DNA sequence: TGCAGTGCTAGAGACGGACAGTACAAAAACATTCAGCACTTC. Protein: CSARDGQYKNIQHF.

There are many counts of this clonotype. The chain joins TRBV28 to TRBJ2-2, with unresolved D. V was trimmed by 5 bases and J by 4 bases, leaving 8 bases between them. CDR1 and CDR2 (germline): MDHEN, SYDVKM. The CDR3 has 13 amino acids. CDR3 coding DNA: TGTGCCAGCAGTCTAGAGGCCACCGGGGAGCTGTTTTTT. Protein product: CASSLEATGELFF.

In DNA form, the CDR3 reads TGTGCTAGTGGTTTGGTGGAAAGGCAGGGGAGTCAGTTCTTC. This codes for CASGLVERQGSQFF. The V and J genes are TRBV12-5 and TRBJ2-1; D perhaps matches TRBD1 (6 bases). The CDR3 extends over 14 amino acids. V dropped 0 bases and J dropped 13 bases, with 16 bases sitting between them. The germline CDR1 and CDR2 sequences are LGHNT and FRNRAP. The full variable domain, with the rest looked up from reference TRBV12-5 and TRBJ2-1, is DARVTQTPRHKVTEMGQEVTMRCQPILGHNTVFWYRQTMMQGLELLAYFRNRAPLDDSGMPKDRFSAEMPDATLATLKIQPSEPRDSAVYFCASGLVERQGSQFFGPGTRLTVL.

This clonotype has a count of ten or more. The chain recombines TRBV20-1 with TRBJ2-3; 15 bases map to TRBD2. The CDR3 has 19 amino acids. V was clipped by 0 bases and J by 4 bases; unmatched bases: 11. The germline gives CDR1 DFQATT, CDR2 SNEGSKA (reference sequence). The CDR3 loop reads CSARDPRTSGRAVSDTQYF. The CDR3 coding sequence is TGCAGTGCTAGAGATCCACGGACTAGCGGGAGGGCCGTCTCAGATACGCAGTATTTT.

This clonotype was recorded at least ten times. This chain links TRBV30 with TRBJ2-1; 10 bases are a match to TRBD1. This CDR3 region has 16 residues. V dropped 7 bases and J dropped 6; count of bases not matched to a gene: 15. CDR1 and CDR2 from the germline V gene are GTSNPN and SVGIG (reference sequence). This CDR3 reads CAYKLLTGGFVNEQFF. DNA for the CDR3: TGTGCCTATAAACTGTTGACAGGGGGCTTTGTCAATGAGCAGTTCTTC.

In its sample, this clonotype was seen a few times. A read error may be the cause here, since a much bigger clone is one base away. The chain joins TRBV12-3 or TRBV12-4 to TRBJ2-7; 7 bases are shared with TRBD1. J was trimmed by 0 bases and V by 0 bases; bases with no gene match: 2. This CDR3 comprises 15 residues. CDR3 DNA: TGTGCCAGCAGTTTAGCGGGACAGATCTCCTACGAGCAGTACTTC. The encoded protein is CASSLAGQISYEQYF.

The chain has TRBV13 and TRBJ2-1; D not certain. The V and J ends lost 8 bases and 4 bases respectively, with 9 bases between them. From germline, CDR1 is PRHDT and CDR2 FYEKMQ (reference sequence). This CDR3 spans 12 amino acids. In DNA, the CDR3 is TGTGCCAGCGCGCGGATATACAATGAGCAGTTCTTC. Its protein is CASARIYNEQFF.

With respect to this clonotype: This may arise from a read error, as a much more abundant clone is one base away. V gene TRBV2 combines with J gene TRBJ2-5, with a tentative D call TRBD1 (6 bases). The CDR3 is 17 amino acids. The germline gives CDR1 SNHLY, CDR2 FYNNEI. V shed 2 bases and J shed 4 bases, with 20 bases lying between them. This chain's CDR3 is CASSEIRDKRFPETQYF. As DNA, the CDR3 is TGTGCCAGCAGTGAAATAAGGGACAAAAGGTTCCCAGAGACCCAGTACTTC.